One and the same sample provided the 30 T cell receptor beta chains below, sequenced in a study of a mutant IDH1 vaccine in newly diagnosed glioma. Antigens of these TCRs are unknown. Time point here: week 11, during vaccination. Doses comprised 300 ug of mutant IDH1 20-mer peptide each, plus topical imiquimod. Using immunoSEQ multiplex PCR, the repertoire was profiled, and TCRdb retains in-frame clones only, with some absent. The sample has some 60,000 clones, around 80% seen once. This material consisted of PBMCs, taken from a glioma patient whose treatment included an IDH1 peptide vaccine. Receptors were obtained from a man younger than 45 with glioma.

This clone was seen a few times. The chain is built from TRBV6-5 and TRBJ2-1; D may be TRBD1 (5 bases). The CDR3 spans 16 residues. Germline loops: CDR1 MNHEY, CDR2 SVGAGI. Trimming removed 2 bases at V and 6 bases at J, with 17 bases between. This chain's CDR3 is CASSYGAARVGNEQFF. CDR3 DNA sequence: TGTGCCAGCAGTTACGGGGCGGCCCGGGTCGGCAATGAGCAGTTCTTC.

The chain employs TRBV7-8 and TRBJ2-3, with D possibly TRBD2 on 5 matching bases. Trimming removed 2 bases from V and 1 base from J, with 13 bases in between. This CDR3 has 16 residues. The germline CDR1 and CDR2 sequences are SGHVS and FQNEAQ. In DNA form, the CDR3 reads TGTGCCAGCAGCTTACCCTGGACTCGCCGCACAGATACGCAGTATTTT. This sequence encodes CASSLPWTRRTDTQYF.

V and J are TRBV10-3 and TRBJ1-3; no firm D call. CDR3 length: 16 amino acids. CDR1 ENHRY and CDR2 SYGVKD come from the germline V gene. V was clipped by 4 bases and J by 0 bases, with 13 bases between them. The CDR3: CAISGDNTFSGNTIYF. The CDR3 nucleotides are TGTGCCATCAGTGGAGACAACACTTTCTCTGGAAACACCATATATTTT.

The chain uses TRBV27 and TRBJ1-2; D not resolved. V was clipped by 6 bases and J by 3 bases, with 8 bases between them. In germline, CDR1 is MNHEY, CDR2 SMNVEV (reference sequence). The CDR3 covers 12 residues. The CDR3 DNA sequence: TGTGCCAGCAGAGCAGAGGACTATGGCTACACCTTC. Protein: CASRAEDYGYTF.

The chain links TRBV7-2 to TRBJ2-1; 7 bases match TRBD2. There are 15 residues in the CDR3. The V and J ends lost 2 bases and 4 bases, in that order; junction bases with no gene match: 5. Germline lookup yields CDR1 SGHTA and CDR2 FQGNSA. CDR3 amino acids: CASSLLGLPYNEQFF. DNA of the CDR3: TGTGCCAGCAGCTTATTGGGACTACCTTACAATGAGCAGTTCTTC. The whole variable domain, filled in from reference TRBV7-2 and TRBJ2-1, reads GAGVSQSPSNKVTEKGKDVELRCDPISGHTALYWYRQSLGQGLEFLIYFQGNSAPDKSGLPSDRFSAERTGGSVSTLTIQRTQQEDSAVYLCASSLLGLPYNEQFFGPGTRLTVL.

The chain has TRBV11-2 and TRBJ1-1; the D gene is possibly TRBD1 (6 bases). Germline CDR1 SGHAT, CDR2 FQNNGV. Trimming took 5 bases from V and 4 from J, leaving 14 bases between them. This CDR3 is built from 14 residues. CDR3 in amino acids: CASSANRVPTEAFF. In DNA form, the CDR3 reads TGTGCCAGCAGCGCCAACAGGGTTCCCACTGAAGCTTTCTTT.

The rearrangement joins TRBV2 to TRBJ2-7; perhaps D is TRBD1 or TRBD2 (5 bases each). The germline gives CDR1 SNHLY, CDR2 FYNNEI. V was clipped by 6 bases and J by 5 bases, with 20 bases between them. The CDR3 contains 15 residues. CDR3 coding DNA: TGTGCCAGCAGCCCCCGCGGGCAGGGTCGAGACGAGCAGTACTTC. Its translation is CASSPRGQGRDEQYF.

The chain uses TRBV7-8 and TRBJ1-2; unclear D gene. Germline V gene sequence: CDR1 SGHVS, CDR2 FQNEAQ. V lost 1 base and J 6 bases, leaving 12 bases between the germline ends. The CDR3 totals 14 residues. In DNA, the CDR3 is TGTGCCAGCAGCTTAGAGCGGTTTGGGGATGGCTACACCTTC. Translating gives CASSLERFGDGYTF.

The chain couples TRBV2 to TRBJ2-5; 8 bases map to TRBD1. Trimming cost V 7 bases and J 4 bases; bases outside gene matches: 5. The CDR3 extends over 13 amino acids. In germline, CDR1 is SNHLY, CDR2 FYNNEI. For the CDR3, the DNA is TGTGCCAGCACAGGGACAGGAGCAGAGACCCAGTACTTC. Protein product: CASTGTGAETQYF.

The chain is built from TRBV6-6 and TRBJ2-1, with D possibly being TRBD1 (6 bases). The germline V gene has CDR1 MNHNY and CDR2 SVGAGI (reference sequence). The germline V and J ends were trimmed by 5 bases and 7 bases, with 15 bases remaining between them. The length of the CDR3 is 14 residues. The DNA for the CDR3 is TGTGCCAGCAGTGCCACACAGGGATGGAATGAGCAGTTCTTC. The encoded protein is CASSATQGWNEQFF.

The CDR3 nucleotides read TGTGCCAGCAGCAACCGGGACAGGGGCCTTAACACTGAAGCTTTCTTT. It specifies CASSNRDRGLNTEAFF. The V gene is TRBV13, the J gene TRBJ1-1, with 10 bases aligning to TRBD1. The CDR3 runs 16 residues. The V and J ends lost 5 bases and 2 bases, in that order; junction bases with no gene match: 8. Germline lookup yields CDR1 PRHDT and CDR2 FYEKMQ (reference sequence).

The chain has TRBV6-1 and TRBJ1-2; D is undetermined. V lost 10 bases to trimming and J lost 0 bases, with 9 bases between them. Germline values: CDR1 MNHNS, CDR2 SASEGT. The CDR3 sequence is 12 residues long. The chain's CDR3 is CATVGPNYGYTF. The DNA of the CDR3 is TGTGCCACCGTAGGGCCTAACTATGGCTACACCTTC.

The V and J genes are TRBV30 and TRBJ1-5; 8 bases map to TRBD1. Trimming cost V 2 bases and J 4 bases; bases outside gene matches: 1. Germline V gene data show CDR1 as GTSNPN and CDR2 as SVGIG (reference sequence). The CDR3 loop spans 13 amino acids. CDR3 nucleotides: TGTGCCTGGAGTCGGACAGGGAATCAGCCCCAGCATTTT. It is translated as CAWSRTGNQPQHF.

This chain uses TRBV28 with TRBJ1-5; D is perhaps TRBD1 (6 bases). This CDR3 region has 15 residues. V lost 3 bases and J 4 bases, leaving 13 bases between the germline ends. From germline, CDR1 is MDHEN and CDR2 SYDVKM. In DNA form, the CDR3 reads TGTGCCAGCAGTTTCTATGGGACACAGAATCAGCCCCAGCATTTT. This gives the protein CASSFYGTQNQPQHF.

V gene TRBV9 combines with J gene TRBJ2-7; tentatively, D is TRBD1 (6 bases). CDR1 and CDR2 from the germline V gene are SGDLS and YYNGEE. V lost 4 bases and J 4 bases, leaving 15 bases between the germline ends. CDR3 length: 14 amino acids. The CDR3 DNA reads TGTGCCAGCAGCCCCGGACAGAAGCCGTACGAGCAGTACTTC. Protein sequence: CASSPGQKPYEQYF.

The rearrangement joins TRBV7-9 to TRBJ1-2; D gene ambiguous. The CDR3 length is 11 residues. Germline CDR1 reads SEHNR; CDR2 reads FQNEAQ (reference sequence). V was clipped by 4 bases and J by 3 bases, with 3 bases between them. Here the CDR3 DNA reads TGTGCCAGCAGCTCTGACTATGGCTACACCTTC. Protein: CASSSDYGYTF.

The chain uses TRBV2 and TRBJ1-1; D not resolved. Germline V lookup: CDR1 SNHLY, CDR2 FYNNEI. The CDR3 extends over 13 amino acids. V was shortened by 6 bases and J by 1 base, with 9 bases between the two germline ends. The CDR3 sequence: CASRNKENTEAFF. The DNA of the CDR3 is TGTGCCAGCAGGAATAAAGAGAACACTGAAGCTTTCTTT.

This clone was found once. The chain employs TRBV5-5 and TRBJ2-4; D may be TRBD1 or TRBD2 (6 bases each). Germline V gene data show CDR1 as SGHKS and CDR2 as YYEKEE (reference sequence). V lost 2 bases and J 1 base, leaving 10 bases between the germline ends. The CDR3 consists of 15 residues. The CDR3 DNA is TGTGCCAGCAGCTTATCGGGGGCGGCCAAAAACATTCAGTACTTC. Translation gives CASSLSGAAKNIQYF.

As DNA, the CDR3 is TGTGCCAGCAGCACCCTGGACAGGGGGCAAAACACCGGGGAGCTGTTTTTT. This translates into CASSTLDRGQNTGELFF. The J gene is TRBJ2-2, the V gene TRBV13; TRBD1 aligns across 11 bases. CDR3 length equals 17 residues. CDR1 is PRHDT, CDR2 FYEKMQ, per germline (reference sequence). The V and J ends lost 5 bases and 2 bases, in that order; junction bases with no gene match: 7.

J is TRBJ2-5 and V is TRBV5-1, with D perhaps being TRBD1 or TRBD2 (6 bases each). The germline V and J ends were trimmed by 4 bases and 1 base, with 17 bases remaining between them. The CDR3 totals 16 residues. Germline V lookup: CDR1 SGHRS, CDR2 YFSETQ. CDR3 nucleotide sequence: TGCGCCAGCAGCGGCGGGACAAATTTCGCCCAAGAGACCCAGTACTTC. The encoded protein is CASSGGTNFAQETQYF.

This clone was observed a single time. The CDR3 sequence: CASSNTDSVDTQYF. As DNA, the CDR3 is TGTGCCAGCAGTAACACAGATTCCGTAGATACGCAGTATTTT. The chain is built from TRBV27 and TRBJ2-3; D not resolved. The V gene lost 5 bases and the J gene lost 5 bases, with 14 bases spanning the gap. Germline V gene lookup returns CDR1 MNHEY and CDR2 SMNVEV (reference sequence). This CDR3 has 14 residues.

The J gene is TRBJ2-3, the V gene TRBV7-7; unclear D gene. V dropped 1 base and J dropped 3 bases, with 5 bases sitting between them. CDR3 length: 13 amino acids. Germline-derived CDR1 and CDR2 are SSHAT and FNYEAQ (reference sequence). The CDR3 is CASSLEETDTQYF. The CDR3 DNA reads TGTGCCAGCAGCTTAGAGGAAACAGATACGCAGTATTTT.

This clone was detected a few times. The chain recombines TRBV4-2 with TRBJ1-1; 7 positions match TRBD1. V lost 8 bases, J lost 4 bases, and 7 bases stayed unmatched. In germline, CDR1 is LGHNA, CDR2 YNFKEQ. The CDR3 totals 13 residues. CDR3 sequence reads: CASADREGTEAFF. The CDR3 DNA is TGTGCCAGCGCAGACAGGGAGGGCACTGAAGCTTTCTTT.

The J gene is TRBJ1-5, the V gene TRBV19; D perhaps matches TRBD1 (5 bases). CDR3 size: 14 residues. Trimming stripped 1 base from V and 5 bases from J, with 9 bases between. Germline lookup yields CDR1 LNHDA and CDR2 SQIVND (reference sequence). In DNA form, the CDR3 reads TGTGCCAGTAGTATAGTGGGCAGGGATCAGCCCCAGCATTTT. It yields the protein CASSIVGRDQPQHF.

DNA for the CDR3: TGTGCCAGCAGTCCGGGAGGGTCTGCCACAAGAAAGACCCAGTACTTC. This translates into CASSPGGSATRKTQYF. This chain uses TRBV28 with TRBJ2-5, with 8 bases aligning to TRBD2. The CDR3 sequence is 16 residues long. The junction had 14 bases not matched to a gene; V was cut back by 5 bases and J by 6 bases. The germline gives CDR1 MDHEN, CDR2 SYDVKM. Together with reference TRBV28 and TRBJ2-5, the CDR3 gives the full variable domain: DVKVTQSSRYLVKRTGEKVFLECVQDMDHENMFWYRQDPGLGLRLIYFSYDVKMKEKGDIPEGYSVSREKKERFSLILESASTNQTSMYLCASSPGGSATRKTQYFGPGTRLLVL.

V gene TRBV5-1 combines with J gene TRBJ2-2, with D unresolved. The CDR3 contains 16 residues. Germline CDR1 is SGHRS and CDR2 is YFSETQ. Trimming pared 1 base from V and 0 bases from J, leaving 10 bases between. DNA of the CDR3: TGCGCCAGCAGCTTGAATATCGGACCGAACACCGGGGAGCTGTTTTTT. It codes for CASSLNIGPNTGELFF.

V is TRBV19 and J is TRBJ2-7, with 8 positions matching TRBD2. This CDR3 is 15 amino acids long. Germline V gene lookup returns CDR1 LNHDA and CDR2 SQIVND (reference sequence). The junction had 7 bases not matched to a gene; V was cut back by 5 bases and J by 1 base. CDR3 loop: CASSPSGTRSYEQYF. CDR3 bases: TGTGCCAGTAGTCCTTCCGGGACTAGATCCTACGAGCAGTACTTC.

The genes are TRBV7-6 and TRBJ1-2, with D hard to call. Trimming removed 3 bases at V and 8 bases at J, with 16 bases between. This CDR3 is 14 amino acids long. From germline, CDR1 is SGHVS and CDR2 FNYEAQ. The CDR3 spells CASSFRRVSNGYTF. Written as DNA, the CDR3 is TGTGCCAGCAGCTTCCGCAGAGTCTCCAACGGCTACACCTTC.

This clone occurred a few times. V and J are TRBV5-1 and TRBJ1-1; D is ambiguous. The CDR3 covers 13 residues. Deletions cut 3 bases from V and 3 bases from J, with 9 bases between. CDR1 is SGHRS and CDR2 is YFSETQ in the germline V gene. CDR3 bases: TGCGCCAGCAGCTACAAACCGGACACTGAAGCTTTCTTT. Its translation: CASSYKPDTEAFF.

The chain joins TRBV5-6 to TRBJ2-7; D is undetermined. Germline V gene data show CDR1 as SGHDT and CDR2 as YYEEEE. The CDR3 covers 14 residues. V dropped 0 bases and J dropped 3 bases, with 10 bases sitting between them. The DNA for the CDR3 is TGTGCCAGCAGCTTGGGTAGGGCCCACTACGAGCAGTACTTC. It codes for CASSLGRAHYEQYF.